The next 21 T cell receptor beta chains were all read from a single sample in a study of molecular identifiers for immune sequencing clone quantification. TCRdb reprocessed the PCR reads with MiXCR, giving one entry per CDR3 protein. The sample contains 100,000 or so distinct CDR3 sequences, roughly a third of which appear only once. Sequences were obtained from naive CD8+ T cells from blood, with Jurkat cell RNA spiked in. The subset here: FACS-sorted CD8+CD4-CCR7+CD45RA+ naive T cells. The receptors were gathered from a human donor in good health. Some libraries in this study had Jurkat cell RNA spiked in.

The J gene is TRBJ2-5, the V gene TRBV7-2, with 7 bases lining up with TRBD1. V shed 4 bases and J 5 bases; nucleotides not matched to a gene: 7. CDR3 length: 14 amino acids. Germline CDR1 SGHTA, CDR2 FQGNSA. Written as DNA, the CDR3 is TGTGCCAGCAGCTCCAACAGGGGTCGGGAGACCCAGTACTTC. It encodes CASSSNRGRETQYF.

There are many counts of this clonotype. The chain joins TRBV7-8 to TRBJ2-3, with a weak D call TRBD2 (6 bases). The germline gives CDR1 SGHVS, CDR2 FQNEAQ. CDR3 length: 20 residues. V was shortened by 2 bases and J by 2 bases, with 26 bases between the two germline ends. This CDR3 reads CASSLLSGFLSGDHTDTQYF. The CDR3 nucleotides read TGTGCCAGCAGCTTACTAAGCGGTTTTTTGTCGGGAGACCACACAGATACGCAGTATTTT. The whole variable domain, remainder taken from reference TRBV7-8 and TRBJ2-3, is GAGVSQSPRYKVAKRGQDVALRCDPISGHVSLFWYQQALGQGPEFLTYFQNEAQLDKSGLPSDRFFAERPEGSVSTLKIQRTQQEDSAVYLCASSLLSGFLSGDHTDTQYFGPGTRLTVL.

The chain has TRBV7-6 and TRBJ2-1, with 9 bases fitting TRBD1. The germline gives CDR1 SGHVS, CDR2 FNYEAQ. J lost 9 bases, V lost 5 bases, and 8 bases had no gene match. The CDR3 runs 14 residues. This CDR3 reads CASSTGTGSSEQFF. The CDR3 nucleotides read TGTGCCAGCAGCACCGGGACAGGGTCTTCTGAGCAGTTCTTC.

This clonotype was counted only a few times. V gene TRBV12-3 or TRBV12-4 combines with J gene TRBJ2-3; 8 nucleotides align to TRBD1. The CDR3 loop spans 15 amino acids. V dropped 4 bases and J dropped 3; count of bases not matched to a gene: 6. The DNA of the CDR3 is TGTGCCAGCAGTTCTCGGGACAGGAGGACAGATACGCAGTATTTT. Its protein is CASSSRDRRTDTQYF.

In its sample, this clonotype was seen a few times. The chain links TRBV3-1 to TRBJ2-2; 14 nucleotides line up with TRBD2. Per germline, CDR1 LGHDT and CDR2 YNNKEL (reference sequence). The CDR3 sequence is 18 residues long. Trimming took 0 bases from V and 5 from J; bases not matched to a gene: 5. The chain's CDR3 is CASSQEGGLAGVTGELFF. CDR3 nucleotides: TGTGCCAGCAGCCAAGAAGGGGGACTAGCGGGAGTGACCGGGGAGCTGTTTTTT.

The CDR3 loop is CSVVPGGYGYTF. DNA of the CDR3: TGCAGCGTTGTCCCAGGGGGCTATGGCTACACCTTC. The chain is built from TRBV29-1 and TRBJ1-2; 7 bases fit TRBD1. Germline V CDR1 and CDR2: SQVTM, ANQGSEA. The CDR3 has 12 residues. With 4 bases clipped from V and 4 bases from J, the junction kept 3 bases outside the gene matches.

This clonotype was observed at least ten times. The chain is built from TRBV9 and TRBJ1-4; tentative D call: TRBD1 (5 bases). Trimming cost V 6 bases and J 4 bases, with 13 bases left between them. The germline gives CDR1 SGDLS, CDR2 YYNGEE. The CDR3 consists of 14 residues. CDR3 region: CASNLQGNNEKLFF. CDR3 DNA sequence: TGTGCCAGCAATCTCCAGGGAAATAATGAAAAACTGTTTTTT.

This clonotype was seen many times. The CDR3 reads CASSDRTPSDTSYEQYF. CDR3 sequence (DNA): TGTGCCAGCAGTGACCGCACTCCGTCGGACACCTCCTACGAGCAGTACTTC. The chain recombines TRBV25-1 with TRBJ2-7, with D possibly TRBD1 on 5 matching bases. V gave up 3 bases and J gave up 0 bases, with 18 bases separating them. In germline, CDR1 is MGHDK, CDR2 SYGVNS. The CDR3 has 17 residues.

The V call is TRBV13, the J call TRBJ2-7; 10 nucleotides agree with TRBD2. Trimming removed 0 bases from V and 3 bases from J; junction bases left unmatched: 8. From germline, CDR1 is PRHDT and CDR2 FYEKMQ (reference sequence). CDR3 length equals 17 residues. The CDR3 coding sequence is TGTGCCAGCAGCTTAGGAGCGGGAGGGCCAAGGTTCTACGAGCAGTACTTC. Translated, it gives CASSLGAGGPRFYEQYF. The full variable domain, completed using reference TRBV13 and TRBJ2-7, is AAGVIQSPRHLIKEKRETATLKCYPIPRHDTVYWYQQGPGQDPQFLISFYEKMQSDKGSIPDRFSAQQFSDYHSELNMSSLELGDSALYFCASSLGAGGPRFYEQYFGPGTRLTVT.

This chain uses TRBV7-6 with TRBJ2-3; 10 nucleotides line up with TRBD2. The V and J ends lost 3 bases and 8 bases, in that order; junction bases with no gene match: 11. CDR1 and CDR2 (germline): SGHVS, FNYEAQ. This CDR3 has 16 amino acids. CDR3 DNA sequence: TGTGCCAGCAGCTTGCGGTGTAGCGGGGGGCGGGGTACGCAGTATTTT. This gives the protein CASSLRCSGGRGTQYF. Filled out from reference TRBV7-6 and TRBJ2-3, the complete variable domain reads GAGVSQSPRYKVTKRGQDVALRCDPISGHVSLYWYRQALGQGPEFLTYFNYEAQQDKSGLPNDRFSAERPEGSISTLTIQRTEQRDSAMYRCASSLRCSGGRGTQYFGPGTRLTVL.

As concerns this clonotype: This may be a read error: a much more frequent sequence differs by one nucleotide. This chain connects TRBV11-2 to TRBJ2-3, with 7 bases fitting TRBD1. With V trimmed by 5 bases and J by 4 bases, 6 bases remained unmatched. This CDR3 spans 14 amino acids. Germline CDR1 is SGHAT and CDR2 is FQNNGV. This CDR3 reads CASSIVQGPDTQYF. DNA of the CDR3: TGTGCCAGCAGCATAGTACAGGGGCCAGATACGCAGTATTTT.

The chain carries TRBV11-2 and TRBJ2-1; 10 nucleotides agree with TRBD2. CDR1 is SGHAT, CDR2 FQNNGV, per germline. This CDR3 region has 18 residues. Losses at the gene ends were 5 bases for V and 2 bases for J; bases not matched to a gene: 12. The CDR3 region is CASSLSTPGLATYNEQFF. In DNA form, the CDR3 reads TGTGCCAGCAGCCTATCCACTCCGGGACTAGCGACCTACAATGAGCAGTTCTTC.

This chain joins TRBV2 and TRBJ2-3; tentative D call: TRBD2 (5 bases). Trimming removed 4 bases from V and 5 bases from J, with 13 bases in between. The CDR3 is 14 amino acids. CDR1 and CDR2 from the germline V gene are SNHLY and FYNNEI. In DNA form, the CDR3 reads TGTGCCAGCAGTGGGAGCGGACCGGGAGATACGCAGTATTTT. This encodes CASSGSGPGDTQYF.

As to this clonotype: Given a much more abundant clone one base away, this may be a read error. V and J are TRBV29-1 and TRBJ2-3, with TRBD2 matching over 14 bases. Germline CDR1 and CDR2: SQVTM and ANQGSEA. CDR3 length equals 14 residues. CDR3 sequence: CSVEGLAGEYTQNF. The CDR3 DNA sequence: TGCAGCGTTGAGGGACTAGCGGGAGAGTATACGCAGAATTTT.

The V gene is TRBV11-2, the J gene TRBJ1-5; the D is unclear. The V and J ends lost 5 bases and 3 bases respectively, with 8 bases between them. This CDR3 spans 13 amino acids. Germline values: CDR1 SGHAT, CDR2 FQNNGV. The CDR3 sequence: CASSAGFNQPQHF. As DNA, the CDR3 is TGTGCCAGCAGCGCCGGGTTCAATCAGCCCCAGCATTTT.

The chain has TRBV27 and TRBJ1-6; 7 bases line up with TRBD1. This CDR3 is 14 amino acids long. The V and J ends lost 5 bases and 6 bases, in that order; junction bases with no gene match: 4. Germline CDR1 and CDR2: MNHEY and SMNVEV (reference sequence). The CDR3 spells CASSGGQRNSPLHF. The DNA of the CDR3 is TGTGCCAGCAGTGGGGGACAGCGTAATTCACCCCTCCACTTT.

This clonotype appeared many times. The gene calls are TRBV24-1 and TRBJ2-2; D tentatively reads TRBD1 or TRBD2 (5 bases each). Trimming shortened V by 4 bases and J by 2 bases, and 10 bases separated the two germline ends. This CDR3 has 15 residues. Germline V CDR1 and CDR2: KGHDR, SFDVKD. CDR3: CATSESGTNTGELFF. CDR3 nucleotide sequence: TGTGCCACCAGTGAATCCGGGACCAACACCGGGGAGCTGTTTTTT.

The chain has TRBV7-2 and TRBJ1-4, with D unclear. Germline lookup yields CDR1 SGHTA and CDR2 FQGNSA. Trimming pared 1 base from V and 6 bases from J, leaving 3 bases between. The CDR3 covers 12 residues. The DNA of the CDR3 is TGTGCCAGCAGCTTAGATTATGAAAAACTGTTTTTT. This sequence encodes CASSLDYEKLFF. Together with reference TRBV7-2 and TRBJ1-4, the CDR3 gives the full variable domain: GAGVSQSPSNKVTEKGKDVELRCDPISGHTALYWYRQSLGQGLEFLIYFQGNSAPDKSGLPSDRFSAERTGGSVSTLTIQRTQQEDSAVYLCASSLDYEKLFFGSGTQLSVL.

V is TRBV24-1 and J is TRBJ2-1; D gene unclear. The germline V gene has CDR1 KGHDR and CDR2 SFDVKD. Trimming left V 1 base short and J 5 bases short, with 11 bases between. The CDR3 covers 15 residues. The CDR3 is CATSDFGLGNNEQFF. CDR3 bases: TGTGCCACCAGTGATTTTGGGCTAGGCAACAATGAGCAGTTCTTC.

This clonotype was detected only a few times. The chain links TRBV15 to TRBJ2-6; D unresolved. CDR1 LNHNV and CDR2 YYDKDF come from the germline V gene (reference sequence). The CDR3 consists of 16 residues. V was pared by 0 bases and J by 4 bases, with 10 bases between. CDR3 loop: CATSRDRAGGANVLTF. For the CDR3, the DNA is TGTGCCACCAGCAGAGATAGGGCCGGAGGGGCCAACGTCCTGACTTTC.

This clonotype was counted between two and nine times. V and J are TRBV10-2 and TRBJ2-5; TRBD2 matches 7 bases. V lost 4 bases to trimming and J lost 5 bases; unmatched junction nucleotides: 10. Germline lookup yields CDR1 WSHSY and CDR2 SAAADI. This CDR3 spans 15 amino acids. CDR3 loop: CASSVLETSSETQYF. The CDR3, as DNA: TGCGCCAGCAGTGTTTTAGAGACTAGCAGCGAGACCCAGTACTTC.